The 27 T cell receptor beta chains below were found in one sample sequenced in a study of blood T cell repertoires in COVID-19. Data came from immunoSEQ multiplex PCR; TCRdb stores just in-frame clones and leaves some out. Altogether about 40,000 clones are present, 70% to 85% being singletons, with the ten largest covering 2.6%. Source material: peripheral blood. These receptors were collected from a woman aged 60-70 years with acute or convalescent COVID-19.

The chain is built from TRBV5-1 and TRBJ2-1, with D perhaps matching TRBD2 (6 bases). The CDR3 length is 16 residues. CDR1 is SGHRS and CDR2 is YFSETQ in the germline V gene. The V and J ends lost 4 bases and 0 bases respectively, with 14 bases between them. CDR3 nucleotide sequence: TGCGCCAGCAGCCTAAGGGAGGCAAGCTCCTACAATGAGCAGTTCTTC. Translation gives CASSLREASSYNEQFF.

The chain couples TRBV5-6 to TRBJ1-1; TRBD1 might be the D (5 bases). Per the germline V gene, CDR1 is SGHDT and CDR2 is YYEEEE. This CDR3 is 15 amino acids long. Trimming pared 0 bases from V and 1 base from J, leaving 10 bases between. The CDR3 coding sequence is TGTGCCAGCAGCTTGGGGGGACTTGAGAACACTGAAGCTTTCTTT. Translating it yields CASSLGGLENTEAFF.

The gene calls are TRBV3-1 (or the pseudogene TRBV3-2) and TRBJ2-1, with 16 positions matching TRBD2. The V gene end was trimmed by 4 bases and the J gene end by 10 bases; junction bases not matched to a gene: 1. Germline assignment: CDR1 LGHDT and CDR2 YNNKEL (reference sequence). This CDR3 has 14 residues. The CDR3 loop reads CASSLGLAGGEQFF. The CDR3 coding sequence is TGTGCCAGCAGCCTGGGACTAGCGGGGGGGGAGCAGTTCTTC.

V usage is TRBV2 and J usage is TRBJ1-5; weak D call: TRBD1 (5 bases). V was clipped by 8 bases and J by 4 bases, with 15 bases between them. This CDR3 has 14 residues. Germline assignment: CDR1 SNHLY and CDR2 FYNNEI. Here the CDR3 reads CASVSARGNQPQHF. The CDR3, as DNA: TGTGCCAGCGTTTCGGCTCGGGGGAATCAGCCCCAGCATTTT.

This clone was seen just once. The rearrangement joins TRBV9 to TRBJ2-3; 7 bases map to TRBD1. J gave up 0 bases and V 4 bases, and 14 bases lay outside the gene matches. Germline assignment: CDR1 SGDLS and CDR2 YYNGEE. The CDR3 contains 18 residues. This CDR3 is CASSTLGQGVSSTDTQYF. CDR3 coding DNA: TGTGCCAGCAGCACCCTCGGTCAGGGGGTGTCTAGCACAGATACGCAGTATTTT. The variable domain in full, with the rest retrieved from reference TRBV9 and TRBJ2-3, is DSGVTQTPKHLITATGQRVTLRCSPRSGDLSVYWYQQSLDQGLQFLIQYYNGEERAKGNILERFSAQQFPDLHSELNLSSLELGDSALYFCASSTLGQGVSSTDTQYFGPGTRLTVL.

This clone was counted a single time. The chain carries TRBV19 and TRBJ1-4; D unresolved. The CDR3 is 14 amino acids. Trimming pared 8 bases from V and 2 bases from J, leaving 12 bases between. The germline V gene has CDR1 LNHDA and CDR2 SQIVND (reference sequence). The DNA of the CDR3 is TGTGCCAGTCAGCGCGGGAGTACTAATGAAAAACTGTTTTTT. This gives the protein CASQRGSTNEKLFF.

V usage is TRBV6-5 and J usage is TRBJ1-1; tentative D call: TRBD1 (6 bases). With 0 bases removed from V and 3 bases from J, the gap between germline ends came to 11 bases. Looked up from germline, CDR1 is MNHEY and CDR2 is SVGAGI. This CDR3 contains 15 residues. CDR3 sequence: CASSYSDRSDTEAFF. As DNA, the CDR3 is TGTGCCAGCAGTTACTCGGACAGAAGTGACACTGAAGCTTTCTTT.

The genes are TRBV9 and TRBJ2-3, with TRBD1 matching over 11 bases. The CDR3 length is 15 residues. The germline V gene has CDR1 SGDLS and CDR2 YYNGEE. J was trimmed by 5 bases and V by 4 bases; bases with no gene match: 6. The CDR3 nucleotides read TGTGCCAGCAGCAAGGACAGGGGGCAGGGAGATACGCAGTATTTT. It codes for CASSKDRGQGDTQYF. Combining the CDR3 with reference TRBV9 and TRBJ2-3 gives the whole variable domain DSGVTQTPKHLITATGQRVTLRCSPRSGDLSVYWYQQSLDQGLQFLIQYYNGEERAKGNILERFSAQQFPDLHSELNLSSLELGDSALYFCASSKDRGQGDTQYFGPGTRLTVL.

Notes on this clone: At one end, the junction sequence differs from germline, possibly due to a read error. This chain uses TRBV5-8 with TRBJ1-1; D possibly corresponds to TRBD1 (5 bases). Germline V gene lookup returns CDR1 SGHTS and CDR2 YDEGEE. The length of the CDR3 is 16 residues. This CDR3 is CASSLAGRTMNAEAFF. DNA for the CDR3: TGTGCCAGCAGCTTGGCGGGACGGACTATGAACGCTGAAGCTTTCTTT.

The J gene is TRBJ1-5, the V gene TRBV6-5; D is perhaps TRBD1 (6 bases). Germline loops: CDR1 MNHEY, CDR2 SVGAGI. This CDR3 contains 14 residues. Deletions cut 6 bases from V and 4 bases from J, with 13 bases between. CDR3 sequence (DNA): TGTGCCAGCAGGTCCGGACAGCTGAATCAGCCCCAGCATTTT. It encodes CASRSGQLNQPQHF.

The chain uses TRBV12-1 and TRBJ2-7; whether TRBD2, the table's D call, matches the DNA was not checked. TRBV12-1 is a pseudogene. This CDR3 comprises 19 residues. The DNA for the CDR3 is TGTGCCAGCAGCGAAAGGACTAGCGGGGGGCCGCGCCCCTCCTACGAGCAGTACTTC. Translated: CASSERTSGGPRPSYEQYF.

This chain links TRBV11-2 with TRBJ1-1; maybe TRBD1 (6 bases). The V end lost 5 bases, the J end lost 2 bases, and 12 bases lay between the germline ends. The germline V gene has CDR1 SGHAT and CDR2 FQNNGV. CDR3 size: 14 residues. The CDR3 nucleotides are TGTGCCAGCAGCGTCAGACAGGTAAACACTGAAGCTTTCTTT. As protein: CASSVRQVNTEAFF.

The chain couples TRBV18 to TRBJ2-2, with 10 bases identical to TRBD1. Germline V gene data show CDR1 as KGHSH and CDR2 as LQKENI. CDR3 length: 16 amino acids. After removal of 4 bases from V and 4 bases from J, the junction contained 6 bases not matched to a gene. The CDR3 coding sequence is TGTGCCAGCTCACAGACTGGGACAGGGGTCACCGGGGAGCTGTTTTTT. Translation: CASSQTGTGVTGELFF.

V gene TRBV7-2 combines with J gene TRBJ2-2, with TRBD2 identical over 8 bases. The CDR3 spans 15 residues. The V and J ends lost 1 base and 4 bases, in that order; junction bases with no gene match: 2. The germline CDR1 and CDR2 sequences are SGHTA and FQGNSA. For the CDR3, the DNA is TGTGCCAGCAGCTTAGTCGGGAGGGCCACCGGGGAGCTGTTTTTT. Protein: CASSLVGRATGELFF.

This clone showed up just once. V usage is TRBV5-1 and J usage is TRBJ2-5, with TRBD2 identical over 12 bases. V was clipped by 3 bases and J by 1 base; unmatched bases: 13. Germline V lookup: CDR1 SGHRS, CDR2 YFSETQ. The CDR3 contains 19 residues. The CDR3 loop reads CASSSTPSGLAGFQETQYF. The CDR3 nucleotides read TGCGCCAGCAGCTCTACACCTTCAGGACTAGCGGGATTCCAAGAGACCCAGTACTTC.

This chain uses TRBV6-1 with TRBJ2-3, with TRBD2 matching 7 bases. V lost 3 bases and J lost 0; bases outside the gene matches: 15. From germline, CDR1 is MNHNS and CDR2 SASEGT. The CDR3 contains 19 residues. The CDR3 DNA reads TGTGCCAGCAGTGAGGGAGGGACGGTGCGAGTTTCTAGCACAGATACGCAGTATTTT. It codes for CASSEGGTVRVSSTDTQYF.

The CDR3 is CASSQDRQGRKFF. The CDR3 DNA reads as TGTGCCAGCAGCCAAGACCGACAGGGTCGTAAGTTCTTC. This chain connects TRBV12-3 or TRBV12-4 to TRBJ2-1; the match to TRBD1 covers 7 bases. This CDR3 comprises 13 residues. The V segment lost 6 bases and the J segment 14 bases; nucleotides outside the gene matches: 13.

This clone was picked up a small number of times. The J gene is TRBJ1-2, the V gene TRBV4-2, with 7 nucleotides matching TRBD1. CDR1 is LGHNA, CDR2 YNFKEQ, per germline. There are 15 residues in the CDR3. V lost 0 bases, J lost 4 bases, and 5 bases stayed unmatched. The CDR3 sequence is CASSQDLGQIYGYTF. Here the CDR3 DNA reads TGTGCCAGCAGCCAAGACTTGGGACAGATCTATGGCTACACCTTC.

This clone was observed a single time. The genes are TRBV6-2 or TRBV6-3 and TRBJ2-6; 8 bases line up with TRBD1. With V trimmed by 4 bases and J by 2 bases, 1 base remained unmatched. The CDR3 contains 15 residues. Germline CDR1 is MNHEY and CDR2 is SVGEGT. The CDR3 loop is CASSSGGAGANVLTF. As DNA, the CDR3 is TGTGCCAGCAGTTCAGGGGGCGCTGGGGCCAACGTCCTGACTTTC.

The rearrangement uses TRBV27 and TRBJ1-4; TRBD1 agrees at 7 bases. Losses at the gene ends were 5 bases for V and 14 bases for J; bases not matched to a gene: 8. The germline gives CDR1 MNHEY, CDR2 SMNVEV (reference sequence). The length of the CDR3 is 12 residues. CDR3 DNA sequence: TGTGCCAGCAGTGACCCGGGACAGTCCCTGTTTTTT. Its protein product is CASSDPGQSLFF.

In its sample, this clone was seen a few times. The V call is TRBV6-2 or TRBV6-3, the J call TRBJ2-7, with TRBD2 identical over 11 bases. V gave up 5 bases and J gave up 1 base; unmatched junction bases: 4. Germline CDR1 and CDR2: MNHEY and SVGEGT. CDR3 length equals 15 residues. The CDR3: CASSRPSGGSYEQYF. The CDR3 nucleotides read TGTGCCAGCAGTCGCCCTAGCGGGGGGTCCTACGAGCAGTACTTC.

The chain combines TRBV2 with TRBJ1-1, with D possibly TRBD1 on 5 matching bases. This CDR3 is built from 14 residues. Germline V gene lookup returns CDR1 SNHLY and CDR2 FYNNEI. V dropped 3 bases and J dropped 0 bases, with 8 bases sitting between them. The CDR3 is CASSDRDLNTEAFF. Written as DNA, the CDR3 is TGTGCCAGCAGTGACAGGGACTTGAACACTGAAGCTTTCTTT.

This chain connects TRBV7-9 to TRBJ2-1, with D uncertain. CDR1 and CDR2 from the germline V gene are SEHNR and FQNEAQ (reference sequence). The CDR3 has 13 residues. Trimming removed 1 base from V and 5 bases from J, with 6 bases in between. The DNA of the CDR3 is TGTGCCAGCAGCTTAGGTTCCAACAATGAGCAGTTCTTC. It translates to CASSLGSNNEQFF.

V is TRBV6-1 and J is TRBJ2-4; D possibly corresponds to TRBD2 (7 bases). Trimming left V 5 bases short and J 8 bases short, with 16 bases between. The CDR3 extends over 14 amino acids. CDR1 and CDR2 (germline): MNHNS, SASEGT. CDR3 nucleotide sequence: TGTGCCAGCAGTTATTACGCGGGGGCAGACATTCAGTACTTC. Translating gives CASSYYAGADIQYF.

The CDR3 DNA reads TGTGCCAGCAGCTCGCAGAGGGGGGGCAAAAACATTCAGTACTTC. Translation gives CASSSQRGGKNIQYF. The chain carries TRBV7-9 and TRBJ2-4, with D tentatively TRBD2 (7 bases). This CDR3 region has 15 residues. Germline CDR1 reads SEHNR; CDR2 reads FQNEAQ (reference sequence). Trimming removed 4 bases from V and 3 bases from J, with 13 bases in between.

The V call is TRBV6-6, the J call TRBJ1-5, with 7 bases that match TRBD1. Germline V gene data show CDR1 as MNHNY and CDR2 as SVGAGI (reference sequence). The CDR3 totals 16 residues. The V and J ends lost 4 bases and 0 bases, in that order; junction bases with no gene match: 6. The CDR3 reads CASSSGQTYSNQPQHF. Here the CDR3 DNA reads TGTGCCAGCAGTTCGGGACAGACTTATAGCAATCAGCCCCAGCATTTT.

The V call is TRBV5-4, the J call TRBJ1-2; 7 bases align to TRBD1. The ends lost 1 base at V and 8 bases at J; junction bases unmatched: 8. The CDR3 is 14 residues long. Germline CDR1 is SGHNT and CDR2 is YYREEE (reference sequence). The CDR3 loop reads CASSLRGGSRGYTF. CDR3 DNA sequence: TGTGCCAGCAGCTTGCGAGGGGGCTCTCGGGGCTACACCTTC.